The entry below gives a single T cell receptor beta chain sequence along with its context. Its antigen remains unknown. J gave up 2 bases and V 5 bases, and 9 bases lay outside the gene matches. This CDR3 comprises 15 residues. Germline V gives CDR1 MNHEY, CDR2 SMNVEV (reference sequence). The sample belongs to a study of response to subunit inactivated influenza vaccine. Findings and caveats of the study: Few additional T cells are recruited per seasonal influenza vaccination, authors suggested.

TCRdb itself ran the RT-PCR reads through MiXCR, one entry per CDR3 protein. The data show over 150,000 distinct CDR3 sequences, 13% to 15% seen once. The sequences come from CD8+ T cells sorted from PBMCs, collected roughly 5 days after vaccination. The chain couples TRBV27 to TRBJ2-7; 7 nucleotides agree with TRBD1. The TCR comes from a man aged 45-65 years who received an inactivated influenza vaccine. The CDR3 loop reads CASSPTGPLTYEQYF. The CDR3 DNA reads as TGTGCCAGCAGTCCGACAGGGCCTCTTACCTACGAGCAGTACTTC.